This T cell receptor (beta chain) is from a study of shared clonotypes between healthy human individuals. In the study overall: Researchers drew samples from a couple of women and a few men aged 18 to 49. Researchers assigned three CD4 naive, three CD4 memory, two CD8 naive and one CD8 memory plate to each donor. Study-wide points: Clonotype sharing among donors was expected to depend on sequencing depth.

Germline V CDR1 and CDR2: MNHEY, SMNVEV (reference sequence). The CDR3 contains 15 residues. The J segment lost 4 bases and the V segment lost 3 bases, leaving 7 bases of the junction unmatched. Replicate PCRs for sorted subsets used around 200 ng DNA; this equaled 33,000 or so T cell genomes. The table came from immunoSEQ multiplex PCR; TCRdb's copy has only in-frame clones and leaves some out. The sample holds hundreds of thousands of clones, about 95% seen once. Naive CD8 cells lacked CD45RO and underwent positive selection for CCR7, leaving out terminally differentiated effector memory CD45RA+ cells. In the case of this clone: Antigen: not known.

Sequencing used naive CD8+ T cells sorted from blood. This chain links TRBV27 with TRBJ2-7; TRBD1 matches at 9 bases. This TCR was sampled from a woman in her 30s in good health. In DNA form, the CDR3 reads TGTGCCAGCAGTTTCGCGCCGGGACAGGGTTACGAGCAGTACTTC. Amino acids: CASSFAPGQGYEQYF.